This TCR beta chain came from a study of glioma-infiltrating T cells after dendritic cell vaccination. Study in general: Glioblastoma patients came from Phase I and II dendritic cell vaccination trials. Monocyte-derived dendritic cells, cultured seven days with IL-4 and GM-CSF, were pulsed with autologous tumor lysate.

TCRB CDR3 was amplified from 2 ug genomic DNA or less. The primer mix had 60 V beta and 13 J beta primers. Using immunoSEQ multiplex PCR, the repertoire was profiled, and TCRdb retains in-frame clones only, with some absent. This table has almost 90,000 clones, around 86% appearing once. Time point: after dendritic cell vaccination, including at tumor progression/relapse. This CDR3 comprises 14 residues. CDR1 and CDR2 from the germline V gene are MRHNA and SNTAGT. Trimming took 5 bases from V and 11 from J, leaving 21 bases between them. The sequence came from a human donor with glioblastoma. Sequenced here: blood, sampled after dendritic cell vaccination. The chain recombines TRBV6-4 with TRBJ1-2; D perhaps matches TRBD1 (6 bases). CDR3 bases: TGTGCCAGCAGTAAATACCGGGAGGCAGGGGCTTACACCTTC. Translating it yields CASSKYREAGAYTF.